This paragraph covers one T cell receptor (beta chain) sequence. What antigen it recognizes has not been identified. Within one base of it there is no much larger clone, and no base qualities were kept. This sample was included in a study of blood T cell repertoires in COVID-19 (dated by TCRdb to the early 2020s). Looking at the study overall: The collaborator samples originated in the United States, Italy and Spain and spanned the acute and convalescent phases of COVID-19. A de-identified subject ID, COVID-19 status, age in years and sex were almost always included in the sample metadata. HLA class I and class II types, where available, came from metadata supplied by the sample provider rather than from assay-based typing. The prospective study material was composed of cDNA or gDNA derived from T cells, B-cell-depleted T cells, or PBMCs. The repertoires were released in a freely available public database meant as a resource for research on the immune response to SARS-CoV-2. Deeply sampled blood TCRbeta repertoires from subjects exposed to, actively infected with, or recovered from COVID-19 were included in the dataset. The samples were drawn from the first 160 participants of the ongoing ImmuneRACE study and from under 1,500 subjects provided by 6 global collaborators.

Each collaborating institution followed its own protocols to collect whole blood in K2EDTA tubes. For TCRbeta analysis, collaborators shipped samples as frozen whole blood, isolated PBMCs, or DNA extracted from either of those sample types. TCRbeta CDR3 regions were amplified from genomic DNA using the immunoSEQ Assay, a bias-controlled multiplex PCR. Per the authors' processing: Nucleated cell counts per sample were estimated from amplification of reference gene primers within the assay. To quantify the absolute abundance of each unique TCRbeta CDR3 rearrangement, sequence reads were collapsed and filtered. Productive Simpson clonality was computed per sample as the square root of Simpson's diversity index over productive rearrangements. TCRdb stores this immuneACCESS table with in-frame sequences only. Part of the clones is absent; in the studies checked, under half of the shortfall reflects unresolved V genes, and no reason is known for the rest. Clonal size and the V and J genes are those of that table, whereas D and trimming came from the DNA. Across this sample there are fewer than 300,000 clones, with about four fifths seen only once. Around 2.9% of the sample rests with the top ten.

Study-wide conclusions, independent of this receptor: Clinical and demographic metadata were provided uncurated, with the amount varying by source and participant.

What was sequenced was peripheral blood. The TCR originated in a woman under 30 with acute or convalescent COVID-19.

DNA sequence: TGTGCCACCAGTGATTTGCCAAGGTGGGCCAATCAGCCCCAGCATTTT. This encodes CATSDLPRWANQPQHF. The rearranged segments are TRBV24-1 and TRBJ1-5; the D gene lacks a confident call. The germline V gene provides CDR1 KGHDR and CDR2 SFDVKD. V lost 0 bases and J lost 3 bases; the stretch between them is 11 bases long. Counted from cysteine to phenylalanine, this CDR3 has 16 amino acids. This entry keeps only the CDR3 DNA: 48 bases, framed from base 1.